The 5 T cell receptor beta chains in this list originate from one sample, sequenced in a study of CD8 T cells in Susac syndrome. The RNA input was roughly 0.45 to 1 ug, and it was reverse transcribed with random hexamers. A single record per CDR3 protein comes from TCRdb applying MiXCR to the immunoSEQ multiplex PCR reads. The sample contains 170,000 or so distinct CDR3 sequences, about 93% of which appear only once. The sample was CD4+ T cells from PBMCs. The receptors originated from a human donor with Susac syndrome.

The rearrangement links TRBV19 to TRBJ2-2; D perhaps matches TRBD2 (6 bases). Germline V gene data show CDR1 as LNHDA and CDR2 as SQIVND (reference sequence). The CDR3 spans 15 residues. V lost 0 bases and J lost 6, with 11 bases in between. The CDR3 protein is CASSIDQLASGELFF. In DNA, the CDR3 is TGTGCCAGTAGTATAGATCAACTAGCCTCCGGGGAGCTGTTTTTT.

The gene calls are TRBV5-1 and TRBJ1-4, with a tentative D call TRBD1 (6 bases). V dropped 4 bases and J dropped 0 bases, with 10 bases sitting between them. The CDR3 runs to 15 residues. Germline loops: CDR1 SGHRS, CDR2 YFSETQ. The CDR3 DNA follows: TGCGCCAGCAGCCCGGGGACAACAACTAATGAAAAACTGTTTTTT. Protein sequence: CASSPGTTTNEKLFF.

The chain couples TRBV23-1 to TRBJ2-7, with 8 bases aligning to TRBD2. TRBV23-1 is labeled an ORF, and its function is uncertain. V was pared by 3 bases and J by 1 base, with 5 bases of the junction left unmatched. The CDR3 consists of 15 residues. DNA for the CDR3: TGCGCCAGCAGTCACACGGGAGGGGTATCCTACGAGCAGTACTTC. Translating gives CASSHTGGVSYEQYF.

V and J are TRBV12-3 or TRBV12-4 and TRBJ2-3; D is ambiguous. V gave up 2 bases and J gave up 6 bases, with 3 bases separating them. The CDR3 contains 11 residues. The CDR3 nucleotides are TGTGCCAGCAGTTTATTCGATACGCAGTATTTT. It specifies CASSLFDTQYF.

The chain carries TRBV15 and TRBJ1-1; tentatively, D is TRBD1 (6 bases). Looked up from germline, CDR1 is LNHNV and CDR2 is YYDKDF (reference sequence). CDR3 length equals 13 residues. Trimming shortened V by 0 bases and J by 4 bases, and 6 bases separated the two germline ends. The CDR3 sequence is CATSREGGTEAFF. The CDR3 DNA sequence: TGTGCCACCAGCAGAGAAGGGGGCACTGAAGCTTTCTTT.